These 20 T cell receptor beta chains were all obtained from the same sample, sequenced in a study of cytomegalovirus exposure and HLA in healthy donors. PCR involved 60 Vbeta and 13 Jbeta primers. Assay used: immunoSEQ multiplex PCR; TCRdb lists only in-frame clones, some missing. The repertoire holds about 140,000 clones, with 70% to 85% as singletons. The sample taken for sequencing was PBMCs. The origin of the receptors is a man aged 35 to 55 in good health and CMV-seronegative.

The genes are TRBV5-1 and TRBJ2-3; tentatively, D is TRBD2 (7 bases). The CDR3 spans 17 residues. V was clipped by 3 bases and J by 0 bases, with 17 bases between them. CDR1 and CDR2 from the germline V gene are SGHRS and YFSETQ. The CDR3 spells CASSSRPAGASTDTQYF. The CDR3 bases are TGCGCCAGCAGCTCCCGACCGGCGGGGGCCAGCACAGATACGCAGTATTTT.

V is TRBV4-1 and J is TRBJ2-1; 8 bases agree with TRBD2. There are 16 residues in the CDR3. J gave up 4 bases and V 2 bases, and 7 bases lay outside the gene matches. Germline assignment: CDR1 MGHRA and CDR2 YSYEKL. CDR3 residues: CASSQLGLAAYNEQFF. The CDR3 coding sequence is TGCGCCAGCAGCCAACTCGGACTAGCAGCTTACAATGAGCAGTTCTTC.

This chain links TRBV5-1 with TRBJ2-3; no clear D gene. The CDR3 is 15 amino acids. V lost 2 bases and J lost 0, with 10 bases in between. CDR1 and CDR2 (germline): SGHRS, YFSETQ. CDR3 loop: CASSLILTSTDTQYF. As DNA, the CDR3 is TGCGCCAGCAGCTTAATACTGACTAGCACAGATACGCAGTATTTT.

The chain joins TRBV5-1 to TRBJ2-3, with D possibly matching TRBD2 (5 bases). This CDR3 has 15 amino acids. The V and J ends lost 1 base and 2 bases respectively, with 11 bases between them. The V gene's germline CDR1 is SGHRS and CDR2 YFSETQ. Here the CDR3 reads CASSLRAGNTDTQYF. The CDR3 DNA is TGCGCCAGCAGCTTGCGGGCCGGGAACACAGATACGCAGTATTTT.

A note on this clone: Other DNA sequences in the sample encode the same CDR3. The chain uses TRBV4-1 and TRBJ2-7, with 11 bases that match TRBD1. Trimming took 3 bases from V and 2 from J; bases not matched to a gene: 6. Germline loops: CDR1 MGHRA, CDR2 YSYEKL. This CDR3 is built from 16 residues. The CDR3 coding sequence is TGCGCCAGCAGCCAGGGCCCGGGACAGGGGGCCTACGAGCAGTACTTC. Translating it yields CASSQGPGQGAYEQYF.

The V gene is TRBV28, the J gene TRBJ1-3; 8 bases match TRBD1. The junction had 1 base not matched to a gene; V was cut back by 3 bases and J by 0 bases. The CDR3 is 15 residues long. CDR1 is MDHEN and CDR2 is SYDVKM in the germline V gene. The CDR3 bases are TGTGCCAGCAGTTTCAGGGGGCACTCTGGAAACACCATATATTTT. Translation gives CASSFRGHSGNTIYF.

J is TRBJ2-7 and V is TRBV5-4; D may be TRBD1 (5 bases). Per the germline V gene, CDR1 is SGHNT and CDR2 is YYREEE (reference sequence). The V end was cut by 4 bases, the J end by 2 bases, with 10 bases between. The CDR3 covers 13 residues. The CDR3 is CASSRQGTYEQYF. CDR3 DNA: TGTGCCAGCAGCCGTCAGGGAACCTACGAGCAGTACTTC.

This chain connects TRBV7-9 to TRBJ1-2; no clear D gene. V was trimmed by 0 bases and J by 2 bases, leaving 7 bases between them. This CDR3 has 14 amino acids. Germline CDR1 reads SEHNR; CDR2 reads FQNEAQ (reference sequence). CDR3 in DNA: TGTGCCAGCAGCTTAGCATTAGAGAACTATGGCTACACCTTC. Its protein is CASSLALENYGYTF.

This clone was seen a few times. J is TRBJ2-7 and V is TRBV2; 11 bases match TRBD1. This CDR3 comprises 14 residues. Germline V CDR1 and CDR2: SNHLY, FYNNEI. With 4 bases clipped from V and 8 bases from J, the junction kept 7 bases outside the gene matches. The chain's CDR3 is CASSAGTGGAQQYF. The DNA of the CDR3 is TGTGCCAGCAGTGCCGGGACAGGGGGGGCTCAGCAGTACTTC.

This clone was picked up a small number of times. The J gene is TRBJ1-1, the V gene TRBV5-1, with a tentative D call TRBD1 (5 bases). From germline, CDR1 is SGHRS and CDR2 YFSETQ. This CDR3 is built from 13 residues. V was trimmed by 4 bases and J by 3 bases, leaving 10 bases between them. The CDR3 nucleotides are TGCGCCAGCAGCGCCGAAGGGGACACTGAAGCTTTCTTT. Protein product: CASSAEGDTEAFF.

CDR3 DNA sequence: TGTGCCAGCAGCTTACGTCGGAGAGAAGGAAACACCATATATTTT. Its translation: CASSLRRREGNTIYF. V and J are TRBV11-2 and TRBJ1-3; D remains unclear. Germline assignment: CDR1 SGHAT and CDR2 FQNNGV. The CDR3 has 15 amino acids. Trimming pared 2 bases from V and 4 bases from J, leaving 12 bases between.

There are a few counts of this clone. The chain couples TRBV18 to TRBJ2-7; 7 bases line up with TRBD2. This CDR3 is 15 amino acids long. Germline V gene data show CDR1 as KGHSH and CDR2 as LQKENI. The V gene end was trimmed by 0 bases and the J gene end by 0 bases; junction bases not matched to a gene: 2. Here the CDR3 DNA reads TGTGCCAGCTCACCACCCACTAGCGCCTCCTACGAGCAGTACTTC. It specifies CASSPPTSASYEQYF.

The V gene is TRBV27, the J gene TRBJ2-5, with 10 bases matching TRBD2. CDR3 length: 14 residues. V trimming: 8 bases; J trimming: 4 bases; junction bases outside the gene matches: 7. Germline V gene lookup returns CDR1 MNHEY and CDR2 SMNVEV (reference sequence). DNA for the CDR3: TGTGCCAGCGGTCGACTAGCGGGTCTAGAGACCCAGTACTTC. Protein product: CASGRLAGLETQYF.

In nucleotides, the CDR3 is TGCAGCGTTGATCAGACAGGAACTAATGAAAAACTGTTTTTT. This gives the protein CSVDQTGTNEKLFF. V gene TRBV29-1 combines with J gene TRBJ1-4; D is perhaps TRBD1 (6 bases). The CDR3 consists of 14 residues. Trimming pared 3 bases from V and 1 base from J, leaving 9 bases between. Looked up from germline, CDR1 is SQVTM and CDR2 is ANQGSEA.

The chain is built from TRBV10-1 and TRBJ2-7, with D possibly TRBD1 on 6 matching bases. Germline CDR1 and CDR2: WNHNN and SYGVQD (reference sequence). This CDR3 has 14 residues. Trimming shortened V by 2 bases and J by 1 base, and 9 bases separated the two germline ends. CDR3 DNA: TGCGCCAGCAGTGAGGACAGGAGGTCCTACGAGCAGTACTTC. It specifies CASSEDRRSYEQYF.

The chain links TRBV5-8 to TRBJ2-1, with a tentative D call TRBD2 (6 bases). Trimming pared 1 base from V and 1 base from J, leaving 9 bases between. Germline-derived CDR1 and CDR2 are SGHTS and YDEGEE. The CDR3 loop spans 15 amino acids. CDR3 DNA sequence: TGTGCCAGCAGCTTGCAGGGAGGTTCCTACAATGAGCAGTTCTTC. It is translated as CASSLQGGSYNEQFF.

The sample holds one count of this clone. The chain joins TRBV7-2 to TRBJ2-7; tentatively, D is TRBD2 (5 bases). Trimming removed 1 base at V and 3 bases at J, with 13 bases between. CDR3 length equals 15 residues. Germline CDR1 is SGHTA and CDR2 is FQGNSA. This chain's CDR3 is CASSLVIGKGYEQYF. The CDR3 coding sequence is TGTGCCAGCAGCTTAGTTATCGGGAAGGGCTACGAGCAGTACTTC.

The gene calls are TRBV28 and TRBJ1-5; D gene unclear. Trimming shortened V by 5 bases and J by 0 bases, and 11 bases separated the two germline ends. CDR1 MDHEN and CDR2 SYDVKM come from the germline V gene. The CDR3 totals 15 residues. The CDR3 DNA follows: TGTGCCAGCAGTACCGACACCTATAGCAATCAGCCCCAGCATTTT. The encoded protein is CASSTDTYSNQPQHF.

The V call is TRBV5-4, the J call TRBJ2-7, with 7 bases lining up with TRBD2. The CDR3 is made up of 14 amino acids. Germline assignment: CDR1 SGHNT and CDR2 YYREEE (reference sequence). V shed 4 bases, J shed 2 bases, and the junction held 6 bases outside the gene matches. CDR3 DNA: TGTGCCAGCAGCCGTGGGGGGGTAACCTACGAGCAGTACTTC. Translating gives CASSRGGVTYEQYF.

In its sample, this clone was seen a few times. The chain has TRBV5-1 and TRBJ1-1; 7 nucleotides align to TRBD1. After removal of 1 base from V and 5 bases from J, the junction contained 11 bases not matched to a gene. The germline V gene encodes CDR1 SGHRS and CDR2 YFSETQ. The CDR3 is 16 residues long. The CDR3 region has the DNA TGCGCCAGCAGCTTGACGGGACAGCCTAGAAGAACTGAAGCTTTCTTT. Encoded protein: CASSLTGQPRRTEAFF.